This T cell receptor (beta chain) was documented in a study of STAT5B mutations in CD4+ large granular lymphocyte leukemia. General observations from the study: Without putative leukemic clones, patient CD4-sorted repertoires remained more clonal than healthy CD4+ repertoires. Compared with healthy controls (2/35), patient top clones favored TRBV06 (8/27). No patients shared main leukemic clonotypes, though around 27% appeared at low frequency elsewhere.

This clone was seen only a few times. The antigen remains undetermined. Trimming at V came to 3 bases and at J to 1 base, leaving 9 bases not matched to a gene. This CDR3 contains 16 residues. Germline CDR1 SGHNT, CDR2 YYREEE (reference sequence). Libraries were prepared by immunoSEQ multiplex PCR; TCRdb keeps only in-frame clonotypes and omits some of them. The sample yields around 29,000 clones, 65% to 85% seen once. The rearrangement links TRBV5-4 to TRBJ2-5; 7 bases line up with TRBD2. Sequencing was performed on CD4+ T cells from blood buffy coats. The source of this sequence is a human donor in good health. CDR3 DNA sequence: TGTGCCAGCAGCTCTATGACCTCTAGCGGCCAAGAGACCCAGTACTTC. Its translation: CASSSMTSSGQETQYF.